This record concerns one TCR beta chain sequence. Its specificity is unknown. This entry is derived from a study of blood T cells in healthy people across ages. Findings of the study overall: Older age went with lower TCR beta diversity per million T cells, in a roughly linear way.

Combining a sample-barcoded 5' primer with a J-beta primer mix, a second PCR ran for roughly 6 to 12 cycles. TCRdb recomputed calls from the 5' RACE reads with MiXCR, one row per CDR3 protein. The sample holds nearly 1 million distinct CDR3 sequences, roughly 51% seen once. Sequencing used blood. The sequence was obtained from a woman aged 55 to 70 in good health.

CDR3 DNA sequence: TGTGCCAGCAGGTCGGGACAGGGTACAGGAGGGCTGTTTTTT. Its protein is CASRSGQGTGGLFF. The V gene is TRBV7-2, the J gene TRBJ1-4, with 9 bases that match TRBD1. The CDR3 is 14 residues long. Germline V lookup: CDR1 SGHTA, CDR2 FQGNSA. The trim removed 6 bases at V and 14 bases at J, leaving 13 bases unmatched.